The T cell receptor beta chain under discussion was sequenced for a study of shared clonotypes between healthy human individuals. Across the whole study: CD8 memory received one plate per donor, CD8 naive two, CD4 memory three and CD4 naive three.

Study-level findings and limits: Generally, naive subsets came out with larger estimated richness than memory subsets.

Clones were read by immunoSEQ multiplex PCR, and TCRdb kept only the in-frame ones, dropping some. Among 2.3 million or so clones, about 92% were seen once, and the ten largest hold roughly 0.36%. CDR3 length: 20 residues. From germline, CDR1 is MGHRA and CDR2 YSYEKL. The J segment lost 2 bases and the V segment lost 0 bases, leaving 15 bases of the junction unmatched. Everyone who donated was a Caucasian adult who lived in Nashville, Tennessee. In the CD4+ fraction, cells were divided into CD45RA+ naive and CD45RA-negative memory subsets. Details on this clone: What it binds is not known.

Sequenced: naive CD4+ T cells from PBMCs. Subset denoted: CD45RA+ positively selected. The chain carries TRBV4-1 and TRBJ2-1; 8 bases align to TRBD2. This sequence was found in a man aged 18 to 29 in good health. Some clones in this sample may be carry-over from other donors' samples. CDR3 residues: CASSQDAGTSAALPYNEQFF. Here the CDR3 DNA reads TGCGCCAGCAGCCAAGACGCCGGGACTAGTGCCGCCCTACCCTACAATGAGCAGTTCTTC.